This paragraph reports one TCR beta chain. The data were taken from a study of blood T cell repertoires in COVID-19. Generated by immunoSEQ multiplex PCR, the TCRdb table keeps only in-frame clones and is missing some. The profile shows 210,000 or so clones, around 84% of them singletons. The clonotype was recovered from a man aged 25-40 years with acute COVID-19. The material sequenced was PBMCs or T cells enriched from blood (not recorded which).

CDR3 amino acids: CASSWAPGTGVNGYTF. In nucleotides, the CDR3 is TGTGCCAGCAGCTGGGCCCCCGGGACAGGGGTAAACGGCTACACCTTC. This chain connects TRBV5-4 to TRBJ1-2; TRBD1 matches at 10 bases. The junction had 13 bases not matched to a gene; V was cut back by 3 bases and J by 8 bases. The CDR3 consists of 16 residues. Germline lookup yields CDR1 SGHNT and CDR2 YYREEE (reference sequence).